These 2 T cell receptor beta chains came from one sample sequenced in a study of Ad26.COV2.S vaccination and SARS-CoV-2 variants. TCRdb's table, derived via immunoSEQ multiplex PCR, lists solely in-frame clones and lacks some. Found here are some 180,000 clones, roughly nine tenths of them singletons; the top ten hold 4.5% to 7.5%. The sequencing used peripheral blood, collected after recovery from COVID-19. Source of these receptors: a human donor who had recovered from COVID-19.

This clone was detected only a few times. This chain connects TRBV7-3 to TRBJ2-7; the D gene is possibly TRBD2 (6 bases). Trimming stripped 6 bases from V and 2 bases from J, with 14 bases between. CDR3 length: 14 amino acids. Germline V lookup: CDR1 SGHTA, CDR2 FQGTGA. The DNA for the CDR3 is TGTGCCAGCAGTGTTAGCGGAGGGACCTACGAGCAGTACTTC. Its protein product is CASSVSGGTYEQYF.

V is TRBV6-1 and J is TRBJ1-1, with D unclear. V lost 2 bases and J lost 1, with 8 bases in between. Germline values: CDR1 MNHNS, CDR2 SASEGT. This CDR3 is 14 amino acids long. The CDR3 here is CASSEIGRNTEAFF. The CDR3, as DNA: TGTGCCAGCAGTGAAATAGGGAGGAACACTGAAGCTTTCTTT.